A single sample gave rise to the 13 T cell receptor beta chains below, sequenced in a study of early T cells in non-severe SARS-CoV-2 infection. TCRdb re-called the 5' RACE reads through MiXCR, storing one row per CDR3 protein. The sample has tens of thousands of distinct CDR3 sequences; about 5% are singletons. The specimen was whole blood. Source of these receptors: an adult who was a healthcare worker with PCR-confirmed SARS-CoV-2 infection or an uninfected control (not recorded which).

The chain recombines TRBV4-3 with TRBJ2-7; weak D call: TRBD2 (5 bases). The V end lost 0 bases, the J end lost 2 bases, and 14 bases lay between the germline ends. The CDR3 loop spans 16 amino acids. Germline V CDR1 and CDR2: LGHNA, YSLEER. The CDR3 coding sequence is TGCGCCAGCAGCCAAGATGCTACAAGCGGACCCTACGAGCAGTACTTC. It yields the protein CASSQDATSGPYEQYF.

The table lists this clonotype with many counts. The chain has TRBV2 and TRBJ2-5; D is possibly TRBD2 (6 bases). This CDR3 comprises 14 residues. CDR1 is SNHLY and CDR2 is FYNNEI in the germline V gene. V shed 2 bases and J shed 5 bases, with 12 bases lying between them. Here the CDR3 DNA reads TGTGCCAGCAGTGAATCAGGGAGGTTGGAGACCCAGTACTTC. As protein: CASSESGRLETQYF.

This clonotype is medium-sized (0.01 to 0.1%) within its sample. The V and J genes are TRBV6-4 and TRBJ2-3; 9 nucleotides align to TRBD2. J lost 4 bases, V lost 0 bases, and 2 bases had no gene match. The CDR3 sequence is 15 residues long. CDR1 MRHNA and CDR2 SNTAGT come from the germline V gene. CDR3 DNA sequence: TGTGCCAGCAGTGACTCTAGCGGGGGCCCAGATACGCAGTATTTT. Translated, it gives CASSDSSGGPDTQYF.

This clonotype occurred a few times. Here the CDR3 DNA reads TGCGCCAGCAGCCAGCGTGGTGACAGGCGGAACGAGCAGTACTTC. This codes for CASSQRGDRRNEQYF. The rearrangement links TRBV4-1 to TRBJ2-7, with D perhaps matching TRBD1 (6 bases). The ends were cut back, 3 bases at V and 5 bases at J, with 17 bases in the middle. In germline, CDR1 is MGHRA, CDR2 YSYEKL. The CDR3 sequence is 15 residues long.

This clonotype was seen ten or more times. V usage is TRBV14 and J usage is TRBJ2-3, with 9 bases fitting TRBD2. Unmatched junction bases numbered 11, after V lost 4 bases and J lost 0 bases. The CDR3 is made up of 18 amino acids. Germline V gene lookup returns CDR1 SGHDN and CDR2 FVKESK. This CDR3 reads CASSRSAGGDLSTDTQYF. In DNA form, the CDR3 reads TGTGCCAGCAGCCGCTCGGCGGGGGGGGACCTTAGCACAGATACGCAGTATTTT.

This clonotype appeared a few times. The chain has TRBV11-2 and TRBJ1-4, with 10 bases that match TRBD1. This CDR3 is 16 amino acids long. Germline V lookup: CDR1 SGHAT, CDR2 FQNNGV. After removal of 5 bases from V and 10 bases from J, the junction contained 13 bases not matched to a gene. CDR3 sequence (DNA): TGTGCCAGCAGCCAATTTAGGGACCGGGACAGGGGAAAACTGTTTTTT. This codes for CASSQFRDRDRGKLFF.

This clonotype appeared many times. The V and J genes are TRBV9 and TRBJ1-4; a weak D match, TRBD1 (5 bases). Germline CDR1 and CDR2: SGDLS and YYNGEE. V lost 3 bases, J lost 0 bases, and 12 bases lay in between. The CDR3 sequence is 16 residues long. CDR3 loop: CASSGDRNSTNEKLFF. CDR3 DNA: TGTGCCAGCAGCGGGGACCGCAACTCAACTAATGAAAAACTGTTTTTT. Full variable domain (outside the CDR3, taken from reference TRBV9 and TRBJ1-4): DSGVTQTPKHLITATGQRVTLRCSPRSGDLSVYWYQQSLDQGLQFLIQYYNGEERAKGNILERFSAQQFPDLHSELNLSSLELGDSALYFCASSGDRNSTNEKLFFGSGTQLSVL.

This clonotype was observed a single time. V usage is TRBV4-3 and J usage is TRBJ1-1, with D unresolved. There are 13 residues in the CDR3. From germline, CDR1 is LGHNA and CDR2 YSLEER. V lost 4 bases, J lost 11 bases, and 17 bases lay in between. Here the CDR3 reads CASSLRLGVAAFF. The CDR3 nucleotides are TGCGCCAGCAGCCTCCGCCTTGGGGTCGCTGCTTTCTTT.

This chain joins TRBV3-1 and TRBJ2-5; 7 bases agree with TRBD1. Germline CDR1 is LGHDT and CDR2 is YNNKEL (reference sequence). Germline trimming cut 1 base from V and 2 bases from J; bases unmatched to any gene: 10. The CDR3 contains 17 residues. CDR3 amino acids: CASSQVLRTGGQETQYF. DNA of the CDR3: TGTGCCAGCAGCCAAGTCCTGCGGACAGGAGGACAAGAGACCCAGTACTTC.

This clonotype was picked up a small number of times. The chain couples TRBV28 to TRBJ1-2; D is uncertain. V dropped 6 bases and J dropped 2 bases, with 10 bases sitting between them. The CDR3 covers 13 residues. Germline lookup yields CDR1 MDHEN and CDR2 SYDVKM. The CDR3 nucleotides are TGTGCCAGCAGGATTGACCACAACTATGGCTACACCTTC. Translating it yields CASRIDHNYGYTF.

This clonotype appeared many times. The V and J genes are TRBV2 and TRBJ2-2; D gene uncertain. CDR3 length: 15 residues. V lost 1 base and J 7 bases, leaving 13 bases between the germline ends. Germline CDR1 is SNHLY and CDR2 is FYNNEI. The CDR3 sequence is CASSEGRQPGGELFF. The CDR3 nucleotides read TGTGCCAGCAGTGAAGGTCGGCAGCCGGGCGGGGAGCTGTTTTTT.

This clonotype came up many times. The chain has TRBV7-2 and TRBJ2-3, with D possibly being TRBD2 (6 bases). Germline V lookup: CDR1 SGHTA, CDR2 FQGNSA. Trimming left V 3 bases short and J 0 bases short, with 13 bases between. The CDR3 consists of 16 residues. The CDR3 loop is CASSFGRGVSTDTQYF. The CDR3 DNA reads as TGTGCCAGCAGCTTTGGTCGCGGGGTGAGCACAGATACGCAGTATTTT.

The chain links TRBV5-5 to TRBJ2-6; 12 bases are shared with TRBD2. The germline V gene encodes CDR1 SGHKS and CDR2 YYEKEE (reference sequence). Germline trimming cut 3 bases from V and 0 bases from J; bases unmatched to any gene: 10. The CDR3 is 20 amino acids. CDR3 sequence (DNA): TGTGCCAGCAGCTCTTTACCGGGACTAGCGGGCCTCTCTGGGGCCAACGTCCTGACTTTC. It translates to CASSSLPGLAGLSGANVLTF.